This T cell receptor (beta chain) comes out of a study of T cell responses to AZD1222 COVID-19 vaccine. Second-dose groups at about 4 or about 12 weeks were pooled. This clone occurred once. Its antigen is unknown. Regarding the study as a whole: Repertoire sampling happened only post peak T cell response.

Profiling relied on immunoSEQ multiplex PCR, and the TCRdb table lists in-frame clones only, not all of them. This table has 150,000 to 250,000 clones, 90% to 95% appearing once. This receptor was taken from an adult who received the AZD1222 COVID-19 vaccine. This specimen was peripheral blood, taken 28 days after the second AZD1222 dose.

This CDR3 is CASSFTLVLVNSPLHF. Written as DNA, the CDR3 is TGTGCCAGCAGCTTCACTCTAGTATTAGTTAATTCACCCCTCCACTTT. The chain links TRBV7-2 to TRBJ1-6; D gene uncertain. CDR1 is SGHTA, CDR2 FQGNSA, per germline. Trimming left V 3 bases short and J 6 bases short, with 15 bases between. The CDR3 runs 16 residues.